This T cell receptor beta chain was sequenced during a study of T cells in Graves' hyperthyroidism and ophthalmopathy. This clonotype was seen repeatedly, ten times or more. RNA transcripts were the template for amplifying TCR beta CDR3 regions. RT-PCR in the first round (using the HTBI primer set) targeted the TCR CDR3. TCRdb itself ran the multiplex PCR reads through MiXCR, one entry per CDR3 protein. The table records over 450,000 distinct CDR3 sequences, 17% of them present only once. The CDR3 spans 15 residues. V shed 6 bases, J shed 9 bases, and the junction held 7 bases outside the gene matches. Germline V gives CDR1 SNHLY, CDR2 FYNNEI.

This sequence originates from a young woman with Graves' ophthalmopathy. J is TRBJ2-1 and V is TRBV2; 14 bases map to TRBD2. Sequencing was done on a sample of blood. CDR3 protein: CASRGGTSGSGEQFF. Here the CDR3 DNA reads TGTGCCAGCAGGGGCGGGACTAGCGGGAGCGGTGAGCAGTTCTTC. Supplemented by reference TRBV2 and TRBJ2-1, the full variable domain reads EPEVTQTPSHQVTQMGQEVILRCVPISNHLYFYWYRQILGQKVEFLVSFYNNEISEKSEIFDDQFSVERPDGSNFTLKIRSTKLEDSAMYFCASRGGTSGSGEQFFGPGTRLTVL.